These 23 T cell receptor beta chains originate from one sample sequenced in a study of CXCR3-negative and CXCR3-positive naive CD8 T cells. The study's findings and limits: CXCR3-positive naive cells carried more hydrophobic TRB CDR3s than CXCR3-negative naive cells did.

The antigens of these receptors remain unknown. UMI labels and 5' RACE were used to prepare the TRB cDNA libraries. TCRdb re-called the 5' RACE reads; one entry per CDR3 protein, DNA not given. The sample table includes approximately 65,000 distinct CDR3 sequences. Sequenced input: naive CXCR3+ CD8+ T cells from blood. Subset defined: CD45RO-CCR7+CD27+CD95- naive CD8+ T cells expressing CXCR3 (TNR3+). These receptors originate from a human donor in good health. Some clones in this sample may be carry-over from other donors' samples.

The chain recombines TRBV29-1 with TRBJ2-7; TCRdb's D gene call, TRBD1, goes unchecked for lack of DNA. Germline V gives CDR1 SQVTM, CDR2 ANQGSEA. This CDR3 comprises 17 residues. The CDR3 sequence is CSVEHQGRDRGPYEQYF.

This chain joins TRBV19 and TRBJ2-1; no DNA is available, so the TRBD2 call from TCRdb remains unchecked. CDR3 length equals 13 residues. Germline V lookup: CDR1 LNHDA, CDR2 SQIVND (reference sequence). CDR3 in amino acids: CASSWLAYNEQFF.

The gene calls are TRBV29-1 and TRBJ2-5; TCRdb reports TRBD1, a call that lacks DNA to check it against. Germline V gene lookup returns CDR1 SQVTM and CDR2 ANQGSEA. CDR3 length: 18 residues. CDR3: CSVEFLLGTGGHQETQYF.

The chain couples TRBV29-1 to TRBJ2-7; TCRdb picks TRBD1, but there is no DNA to check that call. In germline, CDR1 is SQVTM, CDR2 ANQGSEA. CDR3 length: 15 amino acids. This CDR3 is CSVEDRRGSSYEQYF.

The V gene is TRBV12-3 or TRBV12-4, the J gene TRBJ2-5; TCRdb calls TRBD1, which cannot be checked without DNA. CDR3 length: 13 amino acids. Here the CDR3 reads CASTPEIRETQYF.

This rearrangement joins TRBV5-6 to TRBJ2-1; TCRdb names TRBD2, which stays unverified in the absence of DNA. Germline V gene data show CDR1 as SGHDT and CDR2 as YYEEEE. The CDR3 contains 14 residues. The CDR3 spells CASSLGRGGYEQFF. The full variable domain, in which reference TRBV5-6 and TRBJ2-1 provide the parts outside the CDR3, is DAGVTQSPTHLIKTRGQQVTLRCSPKSGHDTVSWYQQALGQGPQFIFQYYEEEERQRGNFPDRFSGHQFPNYSSELNVNALLLGDSALYLCASSLGRGGYEQFFGPGTRLTVL.

V gene TRBV29-1 combines with J gene TRBJ2-5; no DNA is available, so the TRBD1 call from TCRdb remains unchecked. The CDR3 is made up of 15 amino acids. Looked up from germline, CDR1 is SQVTM and CDR2 is ANQGSEA. The CDR3 region is CSAAPEITGRETQYF.

V is TRBV6-5 and J is TRBJ2-3; the TCRdb call, TRBD1, lacks DNA for checking. Germline V lookup: CDR1 MNHEY, CDR2 SVGAGI. There are 14 residues in the CDR3. CDR3 protein: CASSWAGGTDTQYF.

The chain joins TRBV29-1 to TRBJ2-7. The CDR3 totals 11 residues. Per germline, CDR1 SQVTM and CDR2 ANQGSEA. The CDR3 sequence: CSVYLGYEQYF.

CDR3 sequence reads: CSVDGTGGYDTQYF. The chain employs TRBV29-1 and TRBJ2-3; as DNA is missing, the TRBD1 call by TCRdb cannot be tested. The CDR3 has 14 amino acids. CDR1 and CDR2 (germline): SQVTM, ANQGSEA.

The genes are TRBV27 and TRBJ2-7; no DNA is available, so the TRBD1 call from TCRdb remains unchecked. The CDR3 length is 14 residues. Germline V gene data show CDR1 as MNHEY and CDR2 as SMNVEV (reference sequence). The CDR3: CASRIQGSGHEQYF.

This chain connects TRBV5-5 to TRBJ2-2. The CDR3 has 14 residues. The germline gives CDR1 SGHKS, CDR2 YYEKEE (reference sequence). CDR3 sequence: CASSLAIDTGELFF.

The chain carries TRBV3-1 and TRBJ2-7; TCRdb proposes TRBD2, but this gene call is untestable without DNA. Germline lookup yields CDR1 LGHDT and CDR2 YNNKEL (reference sequence). This CDR3 has 16 residues. The CDR3 reads CASSHPSGTSPYEQYF.

V usage is TRBV18 and J usage is TRBJ2-7. There are 14 residues in the CDR3. Germline V lookup: CDR1 KGHSH, CDR2 LQKENI. The chain's CDR3 is CASSPPDIAYEQYF.

The chain combines TRBV7-9 with TRBJ1-1. Per germline, CDR1 SEHNR and CDR2 FQNEAQ (reference sequence). This CDR3 spans 11 amino acids. The CDR3 sequence: CASSWNTEAFF. The full variable domain, completed using reference TRBV7-9 and TRBJ1-1, is DTGVSQNPRHKITKRGQNVTFRCDPISEHNRLYWYRQTLGQGPEFLTYFQNEAQLEKSRLLSDRFSAERPKGSFSTLEIQRTEQGDSAMYLCASSWNTEAFFGQGTRLTVV.

The chain uses TRBV28 and TRBJ1-5. Germline lookup yields CDR1 MDHEN and CDR2 SYDVKM. There are 11 residues in the CDR3. CDR3 amino acids: CASSAVWDQHF.

The rearrangement joins TRBV29-1 to TRBJ2-7. The length of the CDR3 is 15 residues. Germline values: CDR1 SQVTM, CDR2 ANQGSEA. The CDR3 loop reads CSVELGRTNSYEQYF.

This chain connects TRBV11-3 to TRBJ2-7; the D call from TCRdb, TRBD1, cannot be confirmed without DNA. CDR3 length equals 13 residues. CDR1 is SGHNT, CDR2 YENEEA, per germline. CDR3 loop: CASSLGTSYEQYF.

This chain uses TRBV29-1 with TRBJ2-7; no DNA is available, so the TRBD2 call from TCRdb remains unchecked. The CDR3 has 13 amino acids. Looked up from germline, CDR1 is SQVTM and CDR2 is ANQGSEA. Here the CDR3 reads CSVDREGSYEQYF.

CDR3 amino acids: CASSIQDNSPLHF. This chain links TRBV25-1 with TRBJ1-6; the TCRdb call, TRBD1, lacks DNA for checking. In germline, CDR1 is MGHDK, CDR2 SYGVNS. The CDR3 contains 13 residues.

Here the CDR3 reads CASSEAGTSGTDTQYF. The V and J genes are TRBV2 and TRBJ2-3; TCRdb calls TRBD2, which cannot be checked without DNA. The CDR3 runs to 16 residues. Per germline, CDR1 SNHLY and CDR2 FYNNEI. The full variable domain, rest sourced from reference TRBV2 and TRBJ2-3, is EPEVTQTPSHQVTQMGQEVILRCVPISNHLYFYWYRQILGQKVEFLVSFYNNEISEKSEIFDDQFSVERPDGSNFTLKIRSTKLEDSAMYFCASSEAGTSGTDTQYFGPGTRLTVL.

The rearrangement links TRBV7-7 to TRBJ2-7; TCRdb's D call of TRBD1 is untestable without DNA. The CDR3 sequence is 18 residues long. Germline loops: CDR1 SSHAT, CDR2 FNYEAQ (reference sequence). CDR3 region: CASSPHPDRGPSSYEQYF. Full variable domain (remainder filled in from reference TRBV7-7 and TRBJ2-7): GAGVSQSPRYKVTKRGQDVTLRCDPISSHATLYWYQQALGQGPEFLTYFNYEAQPDKSGLPSDRFSAERPEGSISTLTIQRTEQRDSAMYRCASSPHPDRGPSSYEQYFGPGTRLTVT.

The chain uses TRBV7-3 and TRBJ2-3. The CDR3 length is 13 residues. Germline CDR1 SGHTA, CDR2 FQGTGA. The CDR3: CASSLTAPDTQYF. Supplemented by reference TRBV7-3 and TRBJ2-3, the full variable domain reads GAGVSQTPSNKVTEKGKYVELRCDPISGHTALYWYRQSLGQGPEFLIYFQGTGAADDSGLPNDRFFAVRPEGSVSTLKIQRTERGDSAVYLCASSLTAPDTQYFGPGTRLTVL.